This passage covers 27 T cell receptor beta chains from one sample sequenced in a study of cytomegalovirus exposure and HLA in healthy donors. Assay: immunoSEQ multiplex PCR; the TCRdb copy retains only in-frame clones and omits some. The table has approximately 160,000 clones, 96% seen once. The specimen sequenced was PBMCs. These receptors originate from a woman aged 18-35 years in good health and CMV-seronegative.

The chain is built from TRBV5-6 and TRBJ1-2; D not certain. This CDR3 region has 13 residues. The V gene lost 5 bases and the J gene lost 2 bases, with 10 bases spanning the gap. Germline CDR1 is SGHDT and CDR2 is YYEEEE. The CDR3 DNA sequence: TGTGCCAGCAGATTTACAGAAAACTATGGCTACACCTTC. Encoded protein: CASRFTENYGYTF.

The chain employs TRBV29-1 and TRBJ1-2, with a possible D match to TRBD1 (5 bases). This CDR3 region has 10 residues. V lost 5 bases and J 6 bases, leaving 7 bases between the germline ends. Germline CDR1 reads SQVTM; CDR2 reads ANQGSEA. CDR3 DNA sequence: TGCAGCGTTCCACAGGATGGCTACACCTTC. Residues: CSVPQDGYTF.

The rearrangement joins TRBV2 to TRBJ1-1, with D possibly TRBD1 on 5 matching bases. Between the trimmed V and J ends, which lost 6 bases and 0 bases, there was a span of 20 bases. Per germline, CDR1 SNHLY and CDR2 FYNNEI. The length of the CDR3 is 17 residues. The CDR3 bases are TGTGCCAGCAGGCTACCGTCAGGGTATCAAGTGAACACTGAAGCTTTCTTT. Translation: CASRLPSGYQVNTEAFF.

The chain carries TRBV11-2 and TRBJ2-5; D is unclear. The length of the CDR3 is 17 residues. The germline CDR1 and CDR2 sequences are SGHAT and FQNNGV. The ends were cut back, 6 bases at V and 5 bases at J, with 25 bases in the middle. The DNA for the CDR3 is TGTGCCAGCAGTATTGTGTTGAGGAGTATGGTACCGGAGACCCAGTACTTC. It encodes CASSIVLRSMVPETQYF.

This chain uses TRBV15 with TRBJ2-3, with D unresolved. The germline gives CDR1 LNHNV, CDR2 YYDKDF (reference sequence). V was clipped by 4 bases and J by 4 bases, with 9 bases between them. The CDR3 loop spans 13 amino acids. CDR3 in amino acids: CATSIAGPDTQYF. CDR3 nucleotides: TGTGCCACCAGCATCGCAGGTCCAGATACGCAGTATTTT.

The chain employs TRBV6-4 and TRBJ2-2; a weak D match, TRBD2 (6 bases). This CDR3 has 14 residues. Trimming stripped 6 bases from V and 6 bases from J, with 14 bases between. Germline CDR1 MRHNA, CDR2 SNTAGT. The CDR3 loop is CASRATRGSGELFF. Here the CDR3 DNA reads TGTGCCAGCAGGGCGACCCGGGGGTCCGGGGAGCTGTTTTTT.

This clone was detected only a few times. The V and J genes are TRBV30 and TRBJ1-6; tentative D call: TRBD1 (6 bases). The germline V gene encodes CDR1 GTSNPN and CDR2 SVGIG (reference sequence). The germline V and J ends were trimmed by 4 bases and 12 bases, with 13 bases remaining between them. This CDR3 spans 12 amino acids. CDR3 coding DNA: TGTGCCTGGAAACAAACAGGGAAACCCCTCCACTTT. Amino acid sequence: CAWKQTGKPLHF.

The chain is built from TRBV18 and TRBJ1-1; no reliable D call. The V gene's germline CDR1 is KGHSH and CDR2 LQKENI. There are 17 residues in the CDR3. The germline V and J ends were trimmed by 2 bases and 1 base, with 17 bases remaining between them. CDR3 in DNA: TGTGCCAGCTCACCAAGAGGGAACTTTCCTTCGAACACTGAAGCTTTCTTT. Translation: CASSPRGNFPSNTEAFF.

The rearrangement joins TRBV6-1 to TRBJ2-2; 8 bases match TRBD1. The CDR3 contains 15 residues. Looked up from germline, CDR1 is MNHNS and CDR2 is SASEGT. Losses at the gene ends were 1 base for V and 4 bases for J; bases not matched to a gene: 2. The chain's CDR3 is CASSEGTGITGELFF. CDR3 sequence (DNA): TGTGCCAGCAGTGAAGGGACAGGGATCACCGGGGAGCTGTTTTTT.

This chain connects TRBV9 to TRBJ1-3, with TRBD1 as a possible D gene (6 bases). Trimming pared 3 bases from V and 3 bases from J, leaving 13 bases between. The V gene's germline CDR1 is SGDLS and CDR2 YYNGEE. There are 15 residues in the CDR3. The CDR3, as DNA: TGTGCCAGCAGCGGACAGGTGGCGGGTGGAAACACCATATATTTT. This encodes CASSGQVAGGNTIYF.

The chain uses TRBV6-1 and TRBJ1-1, with D perhaps matching TRBD1 (6 bases). Per the germline V gene, CDR1 is MNHNS and CDR2 is SASEGT. The CDR3 extends over 18 amino acids. The ends were cut back, 3 bases at V and 1 base at J, with 21 bases in the middle. The DNA of the CDR3 is TGTGCCAGCAGTGACCTCGTTTACCAGGGGCTATCGAACACTGAAGCTTTCTTT. It specifies CASSDLVYQGLSNTEAFF.

V is TRBV9 and J is TRBJ2-1; D gene uncertain. With 3 bases removed from V and 8 bases from J, the gap between germline ends came to 9 bases. The CDR3 is 12 residues long. Germline-derived CDR1 and CDR2 are SGDLS and YYNGEE. DNA of the CDR3: TGTGCCAGCAGCGCACGCTCGGATGAGCAGTTCTTC. This encodes CASSARSDEQFF.

The V and J genes are TRBV6-1 and TRBJ2-2, with TRBD2 identical over 7 bases. Germline V CDR1 and CDR2: MNHNS, SASEGT. Trimming removed 8 bases from V and 5 bases from J; junction bases left unmatched: 8. The CDR3 is made up of 14 amino acids. CDR3 coding DNA: TGTGCCAGCCTCGCCGGGGAGGGAACCGGGGAGCTGTTTTTT. The encoded protein is CASLAGEGTGELFF.

The CDR3 nucleotides are TGTGCCAGCAGCACCTCCGAGGGTCCGGAGATGCCGTACGAGCAGTACTTC. Translating it yields CASSTSEGPEMPYEQYF. This chain connects TRBV11-2 to TRBJ2-7; tentatively, D is TRBD2 (5 bases). Germline CDR1 is SGHAT and CDR2 is FQNNGV. The CDR3 contains 17 residues. The germline V and J ends were trimmed by 5 bases and 4 bases, with 24 bases remaining between them.

The V call is TRBV6-6, the J call TRBJ2-7, with 7 bases aligning to TRBD2. This CDR3 has 15 residues. The trim removed 6 bases at V and 3 bases at J, leaving 11 bases unmatched. Germline V gene lookup returns CDR1 MNHNY and CDR2 SVGAGI (reference sequence). The CDR3 nucleotides are TGTGCCAGCAGACACACAGGCGGGGGAATCTACGAGCAGTACTTC. Translation: CASRHTGGGIYEQYF.

V and J are TRBV12-5 and TRBJ2-2; TRBD2 is a possible D gene (6 bases). V was cut by 2 bases and J by 6 bases, with 13 bases left in between. The CDR3 is 15 amino acids. The germline V gene encodes CDR1 LGHNT and CDR2 FRNRAP. The CDR3: CASGLTSWRPGELFF. The CDR3 bases are TGTGCTAGTGGTTTGACTAGCTGGAGGCCCGGGGAGCTGTTTTTT.

The genes are TRBV9 and TRBJ2-7; TRBD1 agrees at 9 bases. The CDR3 runs 16 residues. Germline V gene data show CDR1 as SGDLS and CDR2 as YYNGEE. V lost 2 bases, J lost 5 bases, and 11 bases stayed unmatched. CDR3 sequence (DNA): TGTGCCAGCAGCGTCGGAGCCGGGACAGGGCAAAACGAGCAGTACTTC. Translated, it gives CASSVGAGTGQNEQYF. The complete variable domain, with remaining parts taken from reference TRBV9 and TRBJ2-7, reads DSGVTQTPKHLITATGQRVTLRCSPRSGDLSVYWYQQSLDQGLQFLIQYYNGEERAKGNILERFSAQQFPDLHSELNLSSLELGDSALYFCASSVGAGTGQNEQYFGPGTRLTVT.

This rearrangement joins TRBV6-5 to TRBJ1-6; the match to TRBD1 covers 9 bases. The V gene end was trimmed by 6 bases and the J gene end by 8 bases; junction bases not matched to a gene: 5. The CDR3 is made up of 14 amino acids. Germline CDR1 is MNHEY and CDR2 is SVGAGI. The CDR3 is CASRIGQGHSPLHF. CDR3 coding DNA: TGTGCCAGCAGGATCGGACAGGGGCATTCACCCCTCCACTTT.

The J gene is TRBJ1-1, the V gene TRBV6-1; the D gene is possibly TRBD1 (5 bases). The CDR3 has 14 residues. Trimming stripped 5 bases from V and 4 bases from J, with 14 bases between. The V gene's germline CDR1 is MNHNS and CDR2 SASEGT. The CDR3 is CASSMGGSGTEAFF. The CDR3 coding sequence is TGTGCCAGCAGTATGGGGGGATCGGGCACTGAAGCTTTCTTT.

The chain couples TRBV5-1 to TRBJ2-3, with TRBD1 identical over 7 bases. V dropped 1 base and J dropped 1; count of bases not matched to a gene: 18. Looked up from germline, CDR1 is SGHRS and CDR2 is YFSETQ. This CDR3 region has 20 residues. This chain's CDR3 is CASSLSLTGTVAGGTDTQYF. As DNA, the CDR3 is TGCGCCAGCAGCTTGTCTCTAACCGGGACAGTGGCCGGGGGCACAGATACGCAGTATTTT.

The J gene is TRBJ2-7, the V gene TRBV7-2; a weak D match, TRBD2 (5 bases). Germline V gene lookup returns CDR1 SGHTA and CDR2 FQGNSA. V dropped 6 bases and J dropped 0 bases, with 15 bases sitting between them. The CDR3 has 15 residues. CDR3 nucleotides: TGTGCCAGCAGTTCCTCCCCAGGAGGCTCCTACGAGCAGTACTTC. Its translation: CASSSSPGGSYEQYF.

V and J are TRBV30 and TRBJ2-1; 8 bases are a match to TRBD2. Trimming removed 3 bases from V and 5 bases from J; junction bases left unmatched: 3. The CDR3 spans 13 residues. From germline, CDR1 is GTSNPN and CDR2 SVGIG (reference sequence). CDR3 protein: CAWSRRGDNEQFF. CDR3 nucleotide sequence: TGTGCCTGGAGCCGGCGGGGGGACAATGAGCAGTTCTTC.

The rearrangement uses TRBV5-6 and TRBJ1-6, with D possibly TRBD1 on 6 matching bases. The length of the CDR3 is 16 residues. The germline V and J ends were trimmed by 0 bases and 8 bases, with 15 bases remaining between them. CDR1 and CDR2 (germline): SGHDT, YYEEEE. CDR3 in amino acids: CASSLDQGSHYSPLHF. In DNA form, the CDR3 reads TGTGCCAGCAGCTTGGATCAGGGGTCTCATTATTCACCCCTCCACTTT.

Here the CDR3 reads CASSTGSMNTEAFF. As DNA, the CDR3 is TGTGCCAGCAGCACAGGTTCCATGAACACTGAAGCTTTCTTT. The rearrangement uses TRBV6-6 and TRBJ1-1; possibly TRBD1 for D (5 bases). V was shortened by 6 bases and J by 0 bases, with 11 bases between the two germline ends. Germline V gene data show CDR1 as MNHNY and CDR2 as SVGAGI (reference sequence). The CDR3 spans 14 residues.

In this sample, this clone turned up once. The V gene is TRBV9, the J gene TRBJ2-7; perhaps TRBD2 as D (6 bases). V lost 3 bases to trimming and J lost 9 bases, with 13 bases between them. This CDR3 is 12 amino acids long. Germline CDR1 reads SGDLS; CDR2 reads YYNGEE. The CDR3 coding sequence is TGTGCCAGCAGCGCCGCCGGGGGAGGGCAGTACTTC. Its translation: CASSAAGGGQYF.

This rearrangement joins TRBV7-9 to TRBJ2-3, with TRBD1 matching over 8 bases. Germline assignment: CDR1 SEHNR and CDR2 FQNEAQ (reference sequence). This CDR3 contains 17 residues. V was clipped by 9 bases and J by 2 bases; unmatched bases: 16. The CDR3 DNA reads TGTGCCAGTTTTCGACGGGGCAGGGGGCTTGACACAGATACGCAGTATTTT. Amino acid sequence: CASFRRGRGLDTDTQYF.

As for this clone: Other DNA sequences in this specimen translate into the identical CDR3. J is TRBJ2-1 and V is TRBV9; 11 bases map to TRBD2. The CDR3 has 15 residues. V gave up 3 bases and J gave up 1 base; unmatched junction bases: 0. Germline CDR1 reads SGDLS; CDR2 reads YYNGEE. In DNA, the CDR3 is TGTGCCAGCAGCGCTAGCGGGGGGTCCTACAATGAGCAGTTCTTC. Amino acid sequence: CASSASGGSYNEQFF.